Listed here are 5 T cell receptor beta chains from one sample, sequenced in a study of regulatory T cells in long-lasting Graves disease. The authors built TCR beta libraries using iRepertoire HTBI primers and Arm-PCR of CDR3 regions. MiXCR, run by TCRdb on the multiplex PCR reads, gives a single entry per CDR3 protein. The table includes under 450,000 distinct CDR3 sequences, around 20% detected once. Time point indicated: persistent/refractory GD, antithyroid drugs over 5 years with positive TRAb. Scientists built the TCR library using RNA that was extracted from PBMCs. Sample: peripheral blood mononuclear cells (PBMCs), taken when the disease was refractory, from a patient treated with antithyroid drugs. Receptors originate from a female donor with Graves disease.

This clonotype was counted between two and nine times. The rearrangement joins TRBV19 to TRBJ1-6; D is undetermined. The CDR3 extends over 12 amino acids. Trimming pared 4 bases from V and 8 bases from J, leaving 6 bases between. CDR1 is LNHDA and CDR2 is SQIVND in the germline V gene (reference sequence). The CDR3 loop is CASSTSHSPLHF. The CDR3 DNA reads TGTGCCAGTAGTACCTCACATTCACCCCTCCACTTT.

The chain joins TRBV30 to TRBJ1-6; 8 positions agree with TRBD1. CDR3 length equals 14 residues. V shed 4 bases, J shed 6 bases, and the junction held 5 bases outside the gene matches. Germline CDR1 is GTSNPN and CDR2 is SVGIG (reference sequence). The CDR3, as DNA: TGTGCCTGGAAGAACAGGGGGGGTAATTCACCCCTCCACTTT. Translated: CAWKNRGGNSPLHF.

The chain is built from TRBV19 and TRBJ2-4; D remains unclear. CDR1 LNHDA and CDR2 SQIVND come from the germline V gene (reference sequence). Deletions cut 4 bases from V and 4 bases from J, with 17 bases between. The CDR3 covers 16 residues. In nucleotides, the CDR3 is TGTGCCAGTAGTAACCCGGTAGAGCCTAGAAAAAACATTCAGTACTTC. Protein product: CASSNPVEPRKNIQYF.

This clonotype has a handful of counts. For the CDR3, the DNA is TGTGCCAGCAGCTTAGTGTACGGAAAATACAATGAGCAGTTCTTC. This encodes CASSLVYGKYNEQFF. The chain has TRBV7-2 and TRBJ2-1; no clear D. The ends were cut back, 1 base at V and 4 bases at J, with 11 bases in the middle. The CDR3 contains 15 residues. The V gene's germline CDR1 is SGHTA and CDR2 FQGNSA.

This clonotype was picked up a small number of times. This rearrangement joins TRBV5-5 to TRBJ2-2; 8 bases are shared with TRBD1. V lost 2 bases and J lost 6; bases outside the gene matches: 6. The CDR3 has 15 amino acids. Looked up from germline, CDR1 is SGHKS and CDR2 is YYEKEE (reference sequence). The CDR3 nucleotides read TGTGCCAGCAGCTTCCGGGACAGGCGCCCCGGGGAGCTGTTTTTT. It codes for CASSFRDRRPGELFF.